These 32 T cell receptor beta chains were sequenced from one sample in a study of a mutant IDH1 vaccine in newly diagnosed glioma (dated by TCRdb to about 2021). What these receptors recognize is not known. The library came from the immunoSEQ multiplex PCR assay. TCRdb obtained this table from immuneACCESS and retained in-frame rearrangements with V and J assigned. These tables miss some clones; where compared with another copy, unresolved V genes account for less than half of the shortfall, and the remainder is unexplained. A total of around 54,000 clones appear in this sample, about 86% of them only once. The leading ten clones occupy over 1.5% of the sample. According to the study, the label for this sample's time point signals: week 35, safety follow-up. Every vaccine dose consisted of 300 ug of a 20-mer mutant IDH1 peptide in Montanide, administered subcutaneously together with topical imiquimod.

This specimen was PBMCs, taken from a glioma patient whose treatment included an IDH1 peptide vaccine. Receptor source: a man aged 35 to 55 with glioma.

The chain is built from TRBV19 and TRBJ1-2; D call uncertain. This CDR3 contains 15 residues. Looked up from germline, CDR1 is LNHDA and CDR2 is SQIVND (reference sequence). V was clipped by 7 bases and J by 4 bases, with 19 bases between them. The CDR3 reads CASNSNHLGSYGYTF. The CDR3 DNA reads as TGTGCCAGTAACTCCAACCACCTAGGTTCCTATGGCTACACCTTC. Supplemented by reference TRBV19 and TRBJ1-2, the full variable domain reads DGGITQSPKYLFRKEGQNVTLSCEQNLNHDAMYWYRQDPGQGLRLIYYSQIVNDFQKGDIAEGYSVSREKKESFPLTVTSAQKNPTAFYLCASNSNHLGSYGYTFGSGTRLTVV.

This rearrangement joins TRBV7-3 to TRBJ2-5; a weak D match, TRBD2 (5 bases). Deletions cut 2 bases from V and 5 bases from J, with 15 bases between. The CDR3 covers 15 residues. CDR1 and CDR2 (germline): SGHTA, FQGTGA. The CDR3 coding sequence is TGTGCCAGCAGCTTATTGAGCGGTTCGCTGGAGACCCAGTACTTC. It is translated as CASSLLSGSLETQYF.

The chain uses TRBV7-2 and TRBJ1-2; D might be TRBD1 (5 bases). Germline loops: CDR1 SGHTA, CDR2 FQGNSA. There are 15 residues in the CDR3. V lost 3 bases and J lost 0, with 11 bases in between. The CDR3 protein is CASSFLQGSNYGYTF. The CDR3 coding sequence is TGTGCCAGCAGCTTCCTCCAGGGATCTAACTATGGCTACACCTTC. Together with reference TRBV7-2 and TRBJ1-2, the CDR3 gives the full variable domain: GAGVSQSPSNKVTEKGKDVELRCDPISGHTALYWYRQSLGQGLEFLIYFQGNSAPDKSGLPSDRFSAERTGGSVSTLTIQRTQQEDSAVYLCASSFLQGSNYGYTFGSGTRLTVV.

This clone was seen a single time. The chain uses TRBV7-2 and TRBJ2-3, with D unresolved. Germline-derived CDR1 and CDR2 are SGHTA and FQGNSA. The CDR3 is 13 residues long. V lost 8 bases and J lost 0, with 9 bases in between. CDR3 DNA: TGTGCCAGCGAGGAGAGCAGCACAGATACGCAGTATTTT. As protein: CASEESSTDTQYF.

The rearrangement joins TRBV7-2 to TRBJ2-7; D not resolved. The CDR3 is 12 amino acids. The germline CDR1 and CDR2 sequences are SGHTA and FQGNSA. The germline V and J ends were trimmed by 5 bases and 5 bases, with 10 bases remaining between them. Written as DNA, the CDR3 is TGTGCCAGCAGCCCTCAAGAGAACGAGCAGTACTTC. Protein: CASSPQENEQYF.

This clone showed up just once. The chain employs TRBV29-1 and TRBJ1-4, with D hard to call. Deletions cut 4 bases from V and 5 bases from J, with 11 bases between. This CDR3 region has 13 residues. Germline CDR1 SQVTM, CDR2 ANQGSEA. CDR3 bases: TGCAGCGTTGTATGGCAGATGAATGAAAAACTGTTTTTT. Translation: CSVVWQMNEKLFF.

CDR3 coding DNA: TGTGCCAGCAGTTTCAGCGGACAGATTAACTATGGCTACACCTTC. Translating gives CASSFSGQINYGYTF. The chain recombines TRBV6-5 with TRBJ1-2; TRBD1 is a possible D gene (6 bases). Germline V gives CDR1 MNHEY, CDR2 SVGAGI. This CDR3 comprises 15 residues. V was shortened by 4 bases and J by 1 base, with 13 bases between the two germline ends.

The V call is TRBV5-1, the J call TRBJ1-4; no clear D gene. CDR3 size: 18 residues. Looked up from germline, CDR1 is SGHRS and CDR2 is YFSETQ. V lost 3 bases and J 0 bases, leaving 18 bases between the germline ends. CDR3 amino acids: CASSSKGVRSATNEKLFF. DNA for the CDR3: TGCGCCAGCAGCTCCAAAGGTGTCAGATCAGCAACTAATGAAAAACTGTTTTTT.

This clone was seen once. The CDR3 coding sequence is TGTGCCAGTAGACTAGGCGAAAAACTGTTTTTT. Amino acid sequence: CASRLGEKLFF. The chain links TRBV19 to TRBJ1-4; D remains unclear. Germline lookup yields CDR1 LNHDA and CDR2 SQIVND (reference sequence). V lost 6 bases, J lost 8 bases, and 7 bases lay in between. The CDR3 extends over 11 amino acids.

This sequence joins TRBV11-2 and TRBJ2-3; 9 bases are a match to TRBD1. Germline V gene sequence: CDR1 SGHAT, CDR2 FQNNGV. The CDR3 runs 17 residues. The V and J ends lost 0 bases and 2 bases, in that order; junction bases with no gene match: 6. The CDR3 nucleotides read TGTGCCAGCAGCTTAGATCTTAGGACAGGGGCCACAGATACGCAGTATTTT. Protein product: CASSLDLRTGATDTQYF.

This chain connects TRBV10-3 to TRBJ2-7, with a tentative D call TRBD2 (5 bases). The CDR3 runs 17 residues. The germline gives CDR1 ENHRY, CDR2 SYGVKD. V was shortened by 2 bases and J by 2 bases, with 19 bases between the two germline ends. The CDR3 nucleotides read TGTGCCATCAGTGAGCCCTCCCTGAGGGAAGGGACCTACGAGCAGTACTTC. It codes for CAISEPSLREGTYEQYF.

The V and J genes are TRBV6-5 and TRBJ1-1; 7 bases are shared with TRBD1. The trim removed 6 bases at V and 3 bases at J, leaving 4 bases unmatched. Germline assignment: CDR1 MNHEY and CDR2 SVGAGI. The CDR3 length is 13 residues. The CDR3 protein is CASRTTGYTEAFF. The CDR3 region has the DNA TGTGCCAGCAGGACGACAGGGTACACTGAAGCTTTCTTT.

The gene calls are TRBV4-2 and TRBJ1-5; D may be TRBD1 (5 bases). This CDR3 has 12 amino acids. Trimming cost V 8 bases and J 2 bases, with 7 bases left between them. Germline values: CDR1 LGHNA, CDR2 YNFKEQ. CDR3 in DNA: TGTGCCAGCGGGGGGGGCAATCAGCCCCAGCATTTT. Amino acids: CASGGGNQPQHF.

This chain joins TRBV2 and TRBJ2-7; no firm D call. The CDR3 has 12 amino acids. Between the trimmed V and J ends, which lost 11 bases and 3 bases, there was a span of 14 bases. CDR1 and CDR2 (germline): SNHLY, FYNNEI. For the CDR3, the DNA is TGTGCCGACTCCAATCAAAACTACGAGCAGTACTTC. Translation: CADSNQNYEQYF.

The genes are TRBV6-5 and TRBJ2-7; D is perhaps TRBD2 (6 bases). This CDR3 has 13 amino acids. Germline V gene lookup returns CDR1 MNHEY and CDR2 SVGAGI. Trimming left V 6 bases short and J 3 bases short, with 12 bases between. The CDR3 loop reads CASRREEGYEQYF. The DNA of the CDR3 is TGTGCCAGCAGGAGGGAGGAGGGCTACGAGCAGTACTTC.

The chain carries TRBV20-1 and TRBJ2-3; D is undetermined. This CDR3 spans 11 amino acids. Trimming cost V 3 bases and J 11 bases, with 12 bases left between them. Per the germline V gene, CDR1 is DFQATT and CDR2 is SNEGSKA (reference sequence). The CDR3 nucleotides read TGCAGTGCTAGTAGCCCCCGAGAGCAGTATTTT. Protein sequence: CSASSPREQYF.

Here the CDR3 DNA reads TGTGCCAGCAGCCCCTGGGCGGGTAGATCCGAGCAGTACTTC. Translating it yields CASSPWAGRSEQYF. The chain is built from TRBV7-9 and TRBJ2-7, with D perhaps matching TRBD2 (5 bases). Trimming shortened V by 5 bases and J by 6 bases, and 17 bases separated the two germline ends. CDR1 is SEHNR, CDR2 FQNEAQ, per germline (reference sequence). The CDR3 loop spans 14 amino acids.

The CDR3 loop reads CASRAEGLGNTEAFF. The CDR3 bases are TGTGCCAGCAGGGCAGAGGGTCTTGGGAACACTGAAGCTTTCTTT. The rearrangement uses TRBV6-1 and TRBJ1-1; no reliable D call. V lost 6 bases and J lost 1, with 15 bases in between. Germline values: CDR1 MNHNS, CDR2 SASEGT. This CDR3 is 15 amino acids long.

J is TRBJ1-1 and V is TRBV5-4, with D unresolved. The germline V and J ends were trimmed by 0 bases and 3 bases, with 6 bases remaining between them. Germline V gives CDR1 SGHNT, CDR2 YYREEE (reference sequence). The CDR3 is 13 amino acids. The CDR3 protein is CASSLAQYTEAFF. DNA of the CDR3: TGTGCCAGCAGCTTGGCCCAGTACACTGAAGCTTTCTTT.

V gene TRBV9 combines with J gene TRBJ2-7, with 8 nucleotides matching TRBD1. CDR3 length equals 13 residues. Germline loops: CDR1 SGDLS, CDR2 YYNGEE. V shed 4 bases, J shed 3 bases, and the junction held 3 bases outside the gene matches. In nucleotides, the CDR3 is TGTGCCAGCAGCAGACAGGGGTTCTACGAGCAGTACTTC. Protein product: CASSRQGFYEQYF.

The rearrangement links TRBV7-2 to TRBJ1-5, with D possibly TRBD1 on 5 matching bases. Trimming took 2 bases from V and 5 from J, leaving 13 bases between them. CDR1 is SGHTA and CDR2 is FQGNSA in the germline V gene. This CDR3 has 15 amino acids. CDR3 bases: TGTGCCAGCAGCTTATCCAGAGACAGACATCAGCCCCAGCATTTT. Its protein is CASSLSRDRHQPQHF. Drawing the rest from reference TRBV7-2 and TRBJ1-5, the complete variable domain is GAGVSQSPSNKVTEKGKDVELRCDPISGHTALYWYRQSLGQGLEFLIYFQGNSAPDKSGLPSDRFSAERTGGSVSTLTIQRTQQEDSAVYLCASSLSRDRHQPQHFGDGTRLSIL.

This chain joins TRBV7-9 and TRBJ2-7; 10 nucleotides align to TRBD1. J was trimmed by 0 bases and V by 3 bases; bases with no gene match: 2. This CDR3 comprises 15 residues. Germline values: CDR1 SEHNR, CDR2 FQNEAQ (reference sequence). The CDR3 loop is CASSLWTGGSYEQYF. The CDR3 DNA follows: TGTGCCAGCAGCTTGTGGACAGGGGGCTCCTACGAGCAGTACTTC. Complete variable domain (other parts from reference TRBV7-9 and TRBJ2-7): DTGVSQNPRHKITKRGQNVTFRCDPISEHNRLYWYRQTLGQGPEFLTYFQNEAQLEKSRLLSDRFSAERPKGSFSTLEIQRTEQGDSAMYLCASSLWTGGSYEQYFGPGTRLTVT.

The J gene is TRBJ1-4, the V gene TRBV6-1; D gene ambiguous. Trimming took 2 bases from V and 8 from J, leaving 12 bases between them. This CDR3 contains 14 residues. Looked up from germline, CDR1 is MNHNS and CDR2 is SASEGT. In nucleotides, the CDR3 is TGTGCCAGCAGTGAACCGGGGAATAGGGAAAAACTGTTTTTT. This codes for CASSEPGNREKLFF.

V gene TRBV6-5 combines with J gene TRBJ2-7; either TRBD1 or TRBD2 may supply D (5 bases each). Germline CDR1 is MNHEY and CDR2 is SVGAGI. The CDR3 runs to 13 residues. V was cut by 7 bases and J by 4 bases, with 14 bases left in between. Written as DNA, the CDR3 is TGTGCCAGCACCACGGGGACGGATTACGAGCAGTACTTC. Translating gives CASTTGTDYEQYF.

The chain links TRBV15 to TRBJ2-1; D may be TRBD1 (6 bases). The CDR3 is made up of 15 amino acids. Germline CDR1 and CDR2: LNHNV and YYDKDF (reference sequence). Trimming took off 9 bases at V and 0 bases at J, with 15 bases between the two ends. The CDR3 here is CATGPGASSYNEQFF. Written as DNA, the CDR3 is TGTGCCACAGGCCCAGGGGCCTCCTCCTACAATGAGCAGTTCTTC.

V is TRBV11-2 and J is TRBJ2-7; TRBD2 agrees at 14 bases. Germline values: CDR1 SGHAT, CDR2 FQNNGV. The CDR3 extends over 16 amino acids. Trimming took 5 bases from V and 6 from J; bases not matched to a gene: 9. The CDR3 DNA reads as TGTGCCAGCAGCCCGCGACTAGCGGGAGGGTTTTTCGAGCAGTACTTC. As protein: CASSPRLAGGFFEQYF.

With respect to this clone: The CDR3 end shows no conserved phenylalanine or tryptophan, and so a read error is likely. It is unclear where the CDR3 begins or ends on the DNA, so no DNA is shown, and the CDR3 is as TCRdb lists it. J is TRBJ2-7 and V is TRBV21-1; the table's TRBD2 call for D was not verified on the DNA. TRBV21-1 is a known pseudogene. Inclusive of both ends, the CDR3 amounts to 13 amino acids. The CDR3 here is CASSPKAHGLADL.

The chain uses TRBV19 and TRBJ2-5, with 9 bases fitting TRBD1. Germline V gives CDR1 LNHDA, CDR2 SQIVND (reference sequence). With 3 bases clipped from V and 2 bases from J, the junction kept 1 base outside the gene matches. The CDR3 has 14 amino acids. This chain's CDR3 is CASSIDRGQETQYF. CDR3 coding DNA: TGTGCCAGTAGTATTGACAGGGGGCAAGAGACCCAGTACTTC.

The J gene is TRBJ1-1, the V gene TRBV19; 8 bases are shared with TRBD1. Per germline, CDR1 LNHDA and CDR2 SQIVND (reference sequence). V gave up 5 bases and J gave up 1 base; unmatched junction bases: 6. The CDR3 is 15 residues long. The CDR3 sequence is CASSPTGTGNTEAFF. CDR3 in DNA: TGTGCCAGTAGTCCCACCGGGACAGGGAACACTGAAGCTTTCTTT.

DNA for the CDR3: TGCGCCAGCAGCCAAGTAATAGGGGCCTCCTACGAGCAGTACTTC. Its translation: CASSQVIGASYEQYF. The chain employs TRBV4-3 and TRBJ2-7, with a tentative D call TRBD1 (5 bases). Germline V lookup: CDR1 LGHNA, CDR2 YSLEER. The CDR3 has 15 residues. Trimming stripped 1 base from V and 0 bases from J, with 10 bases between.

The DNA for the CDR3 is TGTGCCAGCAGCTCCTTCAGGGTTGTTACTGAAGCTTTCTTT. This encodes CASSSFRVVTEAFF. The gene calls are TRBV5-4 and TRBJ1-1; D might be TRBD1 (5 bases). The CDR3 runs 14 residues. V lost 3 bases and J lost 5, with 14 bases in between. Germline CDR1 SGHNT, CDR2 YYREEE (reference sequence).

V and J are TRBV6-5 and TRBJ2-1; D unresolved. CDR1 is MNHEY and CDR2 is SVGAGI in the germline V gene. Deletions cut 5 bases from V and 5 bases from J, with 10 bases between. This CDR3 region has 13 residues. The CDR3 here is CASSSLTNNEQFF. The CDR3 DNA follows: TGTGCCAGCAGTAGCCTAACGAACAATGAGCAGTTCTTC.